These 31 T cell receptor beta chains came from one sample sequenced in a study of a mutant IDH1 vaccine in newly diagnosed glioma (dated by TCRdb to 2020 to 2023). The time point label, as the study defines it: baseline, week 1 (first vaccination visit). The treatment or condition label for this specimen denotes: pre-vaccination baseline after standard-of-care therapy. Library preparation employed the immunoSEQ multiplex PCR assay. TCRdb obtained this table from immuneACCESS and retained in-frame rearrangements with V and J assigned. These tables miss some clones; where compared with another copy, unresolved V genes account for less than half of the shortfall, and the remainder is unexplained. The sample includes tens of thousands of clones, with about four fifths observed a single time. The top ten constitute roughly 7.1% of the sample. The sample in question was PBMCs, obtained from a glioma patient treated with radiotherapy, temozolomide or both. These receptors were collected from a woman aged 45-59 years with glioma.

The chain carries TRBV2 and TRBJ2-6; possibly TRBD1 for D (7 bases). The CDR3 runs 21 residues. V shed 4 bases and J shed 0 bases, with 25 bases lying between them. In germline, CDR1 is SNHLY, CDR2 FYNNEI. The CDR3 loop reads CASSVGGTDQGDPSGANVLTF. CDR3 DNA: TGTGCCAGCAGTGTTGGCGGGACAGACCAGGGAGACCCCTCTGGGGCCAACGTCCTGACTTTC.

This clone was seen once. The chain carries TRBV19 and TRBJ1-1; no firm D call. Germline V lookup: CDR1 LNHDA, CDR2 SQIVND (reference sequence). Trimming removed 5 bases at V and 0 bases at J, with 7 bases between. This CDR3 spans 13 amino acids. CDR3 loop: CASSLTVNTEAFF. The CDR3 nucleotides read TGTGCCAGTAGTTTGACTGTGAACACTGAAGCTTTCTTT.

The rearrangement joins TRBV5-4 to TRBJ2-5, with D maybe TRBD1 (5 bases). Germline V lookup: CDR1 SGHNT, CDR2 YYREEE (reference sequence). V shed 0 bases and J shed 9 bases, with 18 bases lying between them. This CDR3 is 15 amino acids long. This chain's CDR3 is CASSLEAGSAVAQYF. In DNA, the CDR3 is TGTGCCAGCAGCTTGGAAGCAGGGTCGGCGGTGGCCCAGTACTTC.

This clone has a handful of counts. This chain links TRBV5-6 with TRBJ1-2, with D hard to call. In germline, CDR1 is SGHDT, CDR2 YYEEEE. The CDR3 totals 13 residues. V lost 0 bases, J lost 8 bases, and 11 bases lay in between. CDR3 DNA sequence: TGTGCCAGCAGCTTGGACTGGGAATGGGGCTACACCTTC. This sequence encodes CASSLDWEWGYTF.

This sequence joins TRBV19 and TRBJ1-6; maybe TRBD1 (6 bases). The CDR3 loop spans 15 amino acids. The V gene lost 6 bases and the J gene lost 11 bases, with 20 bases spanning the gap. Germline loops: CDR1 LNHDA, CDR2 SQIVND (reference sequence). As DNA, the CDR3 is TGTGCCAGTAGCAGGACAGAGTCGGGTGGTACACCCCTCCACTTT. This sequence encodes CASSRTESGGTPLHF.

V gene TRBV14 combines with J gene TRBJ2-3; D possibly corresponds to TRBD2 (5 bases). CDR3 length: 14 residues. Germline V CDR1 and CDR2: SGHDN, FVKESK. Trimming removed 4 bases from V and 5 bases from J, with 13 bases in between. This CDR3 is CASSRTGSLDTQYF. CDR3 in DNA: TGTGCCAGCAGCCGAACTGGGAGTTTAGATACGCAGTATTTT.

Comments on this clone: Other nucleotide sequences from this sample produce the same CDR3. The rearrangement joins TRBV20-1 to TRBJ2-5; D is unclear. The CDR3 is 11 residues long. Germline V CDR1 and CDR2: DFQATT, SNEGSKA (reference sequence). Trimming removed 3 bases at V and 5 bases at J, with 7 bases between. CDR3 amino acids: CSASPKETQYF. DNA of the CDR3: TGCAGTGCTAGTCCGAAGGAGACCCAGTACTTC.

This chain uses TRBV7-2 with TRBJ1-1; the D is unclear. V gave up 4 bases and J gave up 1 base, with 10 bases separating them. The CDR3 totals 14 residues. Germline V gene lookup returns CDR1 SGHTA and CDR2 FQGNSA. CDR3 DNA: TGTGCCAGCAGCTGGAGAGTCGGGAACACTGAAGCTTTCTTT. This encodes CASSWRVGNTEAFF.

The genes are TRBV5-1 and TRBJ2-3; D possibly corresponds to TRBD2 (5 bases). The germline CDR1 and CDR2 sequences are SGHRS and YFSETQ. Trimming cost V 0 bases and J 5 bases, with 7 bases left between them. The CDR3 loop spans 13 amino acids. The CDR3 reads CASSLGRGDTQYF. The CDR3 nucleotides are TGCGCCAGCAGCTTGGGCCGGGGAGATACGCAGTATTTT.

In this sample, this clone turned up once. CDR3 loop: CASSPSSKRLATETQYF. The CDR3, as DNA: TGTGCCAGCAGCCCATCATCAAAGAGACTAGCCACGGAGACCCAGTACTTC. This chain joins TRBV13 and TRBJ2-5; 7 nucleotides line up with TRBD2. This CDR3 is 17 amino acids long. From germline, CDR1 is PRHDT and CDR2 FYEKMQ (reference sequence). V dropped 5 bases and J dropped 5; count of bases not matched to a gene: 17.

The DNA of the CDR3 is TGTGCCAGTAGTCCGACAGGGGAAAGCAATCAGCCCCAGCATTTT. Encoded protein: CASSPTGESNQPQHF. This sequence joins TRBV19 and TRBJ1-5; 8 bases line up with TRBD1. In germline, CDR1 is LNHDA, CDR2 SQIVND (reference sequence). Germline trimming cut 5 bases from V and 1 base from J; bases unmatched to any gene: 4. The CDR3 is made up of 15 amino acids. Complete variable domain (other parts from reference TRBV19 and TRBJ1-5): DGGITQSPKYLFRKEGQNVTLSCEQNLNHDAMYWYRQDPGQGLRLIYYSQIVNDFQKGDIAEGYSVSREKKESFPLTVTSAQKNPTAFYLCASSPTGESNQPQHFGDGTRLSIL.

This clone was seen a single time. V is TRBV2 and J is TRBJ2-2, with no clear D. CDR3 length equals 13 residues. The V and J ends lost 7 bases and 2 bases respectively, with 8 bases between them. CDR1 and CDR2 (germline): SNHLY, FYNNEI. The CDR3 DNA sequence: TGTGCCAGCATAGGGTTAAACACCGGGGAGCTGTTTTTT. Its translation is CASIGLNTGELFF.

The rearrangement links TRBV21-1 to TRBJ2-2; the tabulated D call, TRBD1, remains unverified against the DNA. TRBV21-1 corresponds to a pseudogene. CDR3 length equals 22 residues. For the CDR3, the DNA is TGTGCCAGCAGCAAAGCGGGCAAGGGCAGGGGGCGAATGAGTGGTGGGCCCGGGGAGCTGTTTTTT. Translated, it gives CASSKAGKGRGRMSGGPGELFF.

This chain uses TRBV5-1 with TRBJ2-2, with D unclear. Trimming took 0 bases from V and 2 from J, leaving 8 bases between them. This CDR3 contains 15 residues. Germline CDR1 SGHRS, CDR2 YFSETQ. DNA for the CDR3: TGCGCCAGCAGCTTGGTTCGGGTAAACACCGGGGAGCTGTTTTTT. Translated: CASSLVRVNTGELFF.

This sequence joins TRBV19 and TRBJ2-2; no firm D call. V shed 4 bases and J shed 6 bases, with 12 bases lying between them. The CDR3 runs 14 residues. Per the germline V gene, CDR1 is LNHDA and CDR2 is SQIVND (reference sequence). The DNA for the CDR3 is TGTGCCAGTAGTACTTCACCTACAGCCGGGGAGCTGTTTTTT. This codes for CASSTSPTAGELFF.

The CDR3 is CASSLAPGMNTEAFF. Here the CDR3 DNA reads TGCGCCAGCAGCTTGGCCCCAGGAATGAACACTGAAGCTTTCTTT. This chain links TRBV5-1 with TRBJ1-1; D unclear. Germline CDR1 reads SGHRS; CDR2 reads YFSETQ. CDR3 length: 15 amino acids. V lost 0 bases to trimming and J lost 0 bases, with 9 bases between them.

The V and J genes are TRBV30 and TRBJ1-4, with a possible D match to TRBD1 (5 bases). Trimming cost V 3 bases and J 1 base, with 9 bases left between them. CDR1 and CDR2 (germline): GTSNPN, SVGIG (reference sequence). The CDR3 loop spans 14 amino acids. DNA for the CDR3: TGTGCCTGGAGGGGGGAGAGAACTAATGAAAAACTGTTTTTT. Amino acids: CAWRGERTNEKLFF. Complete variable domain (other parts from reference TRBV30 and TRBJ1-4): SQTIHQWPATLVQPVGSPLSLECTVEGTSNPNLYWYRQAAGRGLQLLFYSVGIGQISSEVPQNLSASRPQDRQFILSSKKLLLSDSGFYLCAWRGERTNEKLFFGSGTQLSVL.

This sequence joins TRBV18 and TRBJ1-3; D gene uncertain. Germline V gene lookup returns CDR1 KGHSH and CDR2 LQKENI. The CDR3 extends over 15 amino acids. The V and J ends lost 3 bases and 0 bases respectively, with 9 bases between them. The chain's CDR3 is CASSPDKSSGNTIYF. DNA of the CDR3: TGTGCCAGCTCACCCGACAAATCCTCTGGAAACACCATATATTTT.

The chain links TRBV6-1 to TRBJ2-6, with TRBD1 matching over 7 bases. The CDR3 consists of 15 residues. The junction had 1 base not matched to a gene; V was cut back by 5 bases and J by 0 bases. Germline V lookup: CDR1 MNHNS, CDR2 SASEGT. The CDR3 is CASSRDSSGANVLTF. CDR3 in DNA: TGTGCCAGCAGTAGGGACAGCTCTGGGGCCAACGTCCTGACTTTC.

V and J are TRBV6-6 and TRBJ2-7; D is undetermined. Deletions cut 2 bases from V and 4 bases from J, with 15 bases between. This CDR3 has 15 amino acids. The germline CDR1 and CDR2 sequences are MNHNY and SVGAGI (reference sequence). CDR3 region: CASSYPRYGSYEQYF. As DNA, the CDR3 is TGTGCCAGCAGTTACCCGAGGTACGGTTCTTACGAGCAGTACTTC.

The CDR3 loop reads CASGEGSSYEQYF. The CDR3 bases are TGCGCCAGCGGGGAAGGGAGCTCCTACGAGCAGTACTTC. V gene TRBV4-1 combines with J gene TRBJ2-7, with D maybe TRBD2 (5 bases). V gave up 8 bases and J gave up 0 bases, with 11 bases separating them. The germline CDR1 and CDR2 sequences are MGHRA and YSYEKL. The CDR3 covers 13 residues.

This chain uses TRBV7-9 with TRBJ1-2; 8 positions agree with TRBD1. This CDR3 is 14 amino acids long. The germline gives CDR1 SEHNR, CDR2 FQNEAQ (reference sequence). V gave up 8 bases and J gave up 8 bases; unmatched junction bases: 13. This CDR3 is CASFLWAGGTGYTF. In DNA form, the CDR3 reads TGTGCCAGCTTCCTTTGGGCAGGGGGCACGGGCTACACCTTC.

This clone was counted a single time. The rearrangement joins TRBV9 to TRBJ1-1; D call uncertain. CDR1 and CDR2 from the germline V gene are SGDLS and YYNGEE. Between the trimmed V and J ends, which lost 0 bases and 4 bases, there was a span of 7 bases. This CDR3 is 13 amino acids long. Written as DNA, the CDR3 is TGTGCCAGCAGCGTAGATATGAGCACTGAAGCTTTCTTT. It yields the protein CASSVDMSTEAFF.

The chain carries TRBV11-3 and TRBJ1-2; no definite D call. Germline V gene data show CDR1 as SGHNT and CDR2 as YENEEA. With 5 bases removed from V and 9 bases from J, the gap between germline ends came to 16 bases. This CDR3 has 13 residues. This CDR3 reads CASSRTWPASYTF. CDR3 nucleotide sequence: TGTGCCAGCAGCCGAACCTGGCCGGCTAGCTACACCTTC.

The CDR3 spells CASSVSPSYEQYF. CDR3 nucleotide sequence: TGTGCCAGCAGCGTCTCTCCATCCTACGAGCAGTACTTC. The chain is built from TRBV9 and TRBJ2-7; D is unclear. The CDR3 is made up of 13 amino acids. V lost 2 bases, J lost 1 base, and 7 bases lay in between. The germline gives CDR1 SGDLS, CDR2 YYNGEE.

The genes are TRBV25-1 and TRBJ2-7, with a possible D match to TRBD1 (5 bases). Germline CDR1 and CDR2: MGHDK and SYGVNS. V shed 4 bases and J shed 6 bases, with 13 bases lying between them. This CDR3 is 13 amino acids long. The CDR3 protein is CASSVPGRREQYF. The CDR3 nucleotides are TGTGCCAGCAGTGTCCCAGGGCGGCGCGAGCAGTACTTC.

This chain joins TRBV7-9 and TRBJ1-1; D unresolved. CDR1 and CDR2 from the germline V gene are SEHNR and FQNEAQ (reference sequence). This CDR3 region has 14 residues. Trimming removed 1 base at V and 1 base at J, with 7 bases between. The CDR3 loop is CASSLVGKNTEAFF. For the CDR3, the DNA is TGTGCCAGCAGCTTAGTAGGAAAGAACACTGAAGCTTTCTTT.

The V gene is TRBV9, the J gene TRBJ2-7, with 11 bases matching TRBD1. There are 16 residues in the CDR3. V shed 4 bases, J shed 4 bases, and the junction held 10 bases outside the gene matches. Germline lookup yields CDR1 SGDLS and CDR2 YYNGEE. The CDR3: CASSRTPGQGGYEQYF. CDR3 DNA: TGTGCCAGCAGCCGGACGCCGGGACAGGGGGGGTACGAGCAGTACTTC.

This clone has just a few counts. This chain links TRBV9 with TRBJ2-2; the match to TRBD1 covers 9 bases. This CDR3 has 16 residues. Germline V CDR1 and CDR2: SGDLS, YYNGEE. Trimming removed 6 bases from V and 2 bases from J; junction bases left unmatched: 8. In DNA form, the CDR3 reads TGTGCCAGCACCTCGCGGGGACAGGGCAACACCGGGGAGCTGTTTTTT. This sequence encodes CASTSRGQGNTGELFF.

This chain connects TRBV9 to TRBJ2-5; possible D gene TRBD2, 6 bases. Trimming removed 4 bases at V and 5 bases at J, with 21 bases between. Germline CDR1 SGDLS, CDR2 YYNGEE. The CDR3 has 16 residues. The CDR3: CASSPFEGRGGETQYF. CDR3 DNA: TGTGCCAGCAGCCCCTTCGAAGGGCGGGGTGGGGAGACCCAGTACTTC.

This clone was recorded only once. The chain carries TRBV29-1 and TRBJ2-2, with TRBD2 identical over 14 bases. Trimming removed 6 bases from V and 7 bases from J; junction bases left unmatched: 10. The CDR3 is 16 amino acids. Per the germline V gene, CDR1 is SQVTM and CDR2 is ANQGSEA. CDR3 nucleotide sequence: TGCAGCGTGCAGACTAGCGGGGGGGCCGGACTCGGGGAGCTGTTTTTT. Its protein product is CSVQTSGGAGLGELFF.